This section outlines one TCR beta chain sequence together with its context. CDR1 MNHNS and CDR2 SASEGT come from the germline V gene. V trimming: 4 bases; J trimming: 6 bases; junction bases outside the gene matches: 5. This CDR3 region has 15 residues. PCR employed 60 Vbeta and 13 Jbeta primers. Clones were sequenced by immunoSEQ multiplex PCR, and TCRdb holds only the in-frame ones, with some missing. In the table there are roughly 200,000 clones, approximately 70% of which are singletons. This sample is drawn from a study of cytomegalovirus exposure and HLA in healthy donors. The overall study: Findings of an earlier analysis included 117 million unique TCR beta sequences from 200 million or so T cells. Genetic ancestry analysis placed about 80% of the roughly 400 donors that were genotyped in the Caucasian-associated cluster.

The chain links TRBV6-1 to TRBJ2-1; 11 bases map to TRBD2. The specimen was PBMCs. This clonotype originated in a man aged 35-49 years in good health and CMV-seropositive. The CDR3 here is CASSATSGEINEQFF. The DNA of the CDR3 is TGTGCCAGCAGTGCGACTAGCGGGGAAATCAATGAGCAGTTCTTC.